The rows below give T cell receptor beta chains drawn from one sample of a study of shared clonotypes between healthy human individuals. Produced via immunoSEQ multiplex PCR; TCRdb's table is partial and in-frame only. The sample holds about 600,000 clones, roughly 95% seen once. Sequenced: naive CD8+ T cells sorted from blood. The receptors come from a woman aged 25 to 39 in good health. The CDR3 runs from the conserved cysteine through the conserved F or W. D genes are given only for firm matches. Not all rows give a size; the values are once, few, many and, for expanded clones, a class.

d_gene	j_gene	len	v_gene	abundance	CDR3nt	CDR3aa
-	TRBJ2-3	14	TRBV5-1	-	TGCGCCAGCAGCTTGGAGGGGGGCACAGATACGCAGTATTTT	CASSLEGGTDTQYF
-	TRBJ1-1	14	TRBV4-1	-	TGCGCCAGCAGCCAAGGTGTGGCGAACACTGAAGCTTTCTTT	CASSQGVANTEAFF
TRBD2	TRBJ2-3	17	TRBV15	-	TGTGCCACCAGCAGAGATCTGCCAGCGGGAGTCACAGATACGCAGTATTTT	CATSRDLPAGVTDTQYF
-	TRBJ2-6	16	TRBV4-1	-	TGCGCCAGCAGCCCGACTGGAGTTTATGGGGCCAACGTCCTGACTTTC	CASSPTGVYGANVLTF
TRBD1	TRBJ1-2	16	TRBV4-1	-	TGCGCCAGCAGCAAAAAGGACAGGCCCGCCTCGGATGGCTACACCTTC	CASSKKDRPASDGYTF
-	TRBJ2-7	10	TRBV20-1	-	TGCAGTGCTGGAGACTACGAGCAGTACTTC	CSAGDYEQYF
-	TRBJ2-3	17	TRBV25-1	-	TGTGCCAGCAGGGTGGGGGCGGAGCCGGCTAGCACAGATACGCAGTATTTT	CASRVGAEPASTDTQYF
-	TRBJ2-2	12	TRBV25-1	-	TGTGCCAGCAGCTACACAACCGGGGAGCTGTTTTTT	CASSYTTGELFF
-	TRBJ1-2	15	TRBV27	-	TGTGCCAGCAGTTACGCGACCGGAGAGATCTATGGCTACACCTTC	CASSYATGEIYGYTF
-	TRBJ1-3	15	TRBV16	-	TGTGCCAGCAGCCAATCGGGAGGGTCTGGAAACACCATATATTTT	CASSQSGGSGNTIYF
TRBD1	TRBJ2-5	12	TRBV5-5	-	TGTGCCAGCAGAGGACAGGGAGAGACCCAGTACTTC	CASRGQGETQYF
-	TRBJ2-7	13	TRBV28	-	TGTGCCAGCAGTTTAGCTGGGTCCTACGAGCAGTACTTC	CASSLAGSYEQYF
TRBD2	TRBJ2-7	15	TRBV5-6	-	TGTGCCAGCAGCGATGGGACTAGCGGAACCTACGAGCAGTACTTC	CASSDGTSGTYEQYF
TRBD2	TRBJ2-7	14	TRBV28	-	TGTGCCAGCAGTTTTCGCGGGGGGTCCTACGAGCAGTACTTC	CASSFRGGSYEQYF
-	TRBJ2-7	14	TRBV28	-	TGTGCCAGCAGTTTAGAGGGATCCGCCTACGAGCAGTACTTC	CASSLEGSAYEQYF
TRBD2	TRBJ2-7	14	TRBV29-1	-	TGCAGCGTTGAGACTAGCGGGAGTCGATACGAGCAGTACTTC	CSVETSGSRYEQYF
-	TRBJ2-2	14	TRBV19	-	TGTGCCAGTAGTATTAAGGGGGATACCGGGGAGCTGTTTTTT	CASSIKGDTGELFF
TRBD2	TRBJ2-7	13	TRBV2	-	TGTGCCAGCAACTCGGGAGGGGGCTACGAGCAGTACTTC	CASNSGGGYEQYF
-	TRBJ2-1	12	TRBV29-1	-	TGCAGCGTTGTCTACGGACACAATGAGCAGTTCTTC	CSVVYGHNEQFF
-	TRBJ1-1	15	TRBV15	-	TGTGCCACCAGCAGAGTTCGGGGGGTGGAGACTGAAGCTTTCTTT	CATSRVRGVETEAFF
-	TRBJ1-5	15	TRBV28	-	TGTGCCAGCGGATTAACGGACGGGCCTCTTCAGCCCCAGCATTTT	CASGLTDGPLQPQHF
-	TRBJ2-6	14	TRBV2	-	TGTGCCAGCAGTGGCGACTCTGGGGCCAACGTCCTGACTTTC	CASSGDSGANVLTF
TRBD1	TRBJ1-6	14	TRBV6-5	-	TGTGCCAGCAGCCCCGGACAGGGTGGGTCACCCCTCCACTTT	CASSPGQGGSPLHF
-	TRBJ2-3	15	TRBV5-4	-	TGTGCCAGCAGCTTAGGGACGGTTTACACAGATACGCAGTATTTT	CASSLGTVYTDTQYF
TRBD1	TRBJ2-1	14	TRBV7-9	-	TGTGCCAGCAGCCCTCGGACAGGCTACAATGAGCAGTTCTTC	CASSPRTGYNEQFF
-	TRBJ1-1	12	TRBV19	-	TGTGCCAGTAGCATAAGTAACACTGAAGCTTTCTTT	CASSISNTEAFF
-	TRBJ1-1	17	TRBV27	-	TGTGCCAGCAGTTTAGGGTATGTAGGGCAGATGAACACTGAAGCTTTCTTT	CASSLGYVGQMNTEAFF
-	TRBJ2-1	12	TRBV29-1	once	TGCAGCGTTGAATGGATCACGGGTGAGCAGTTCTTC	CSVEWITGEQFF
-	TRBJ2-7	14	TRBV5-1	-	TGCGCCAGCAGCTTAGGCGGTACTATCTACGAGCAGTACTTC	CASSLGGTIYEQYF
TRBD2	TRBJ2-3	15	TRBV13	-	TGTGCCAGCAGCTTATCGGTAGCGGGAGAGGATACGCAGTATTTT	CASSLSVAGEDTQYF
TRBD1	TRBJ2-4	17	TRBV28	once	TGTGCCAGCAGTTTACTGATGGGACAGGGGACGCGAATGGTTCAGTACTTC	CASSLLMGQGTRMVQYF
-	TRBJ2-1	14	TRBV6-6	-	TGTGCCAGCACCACAGTGGGAACCGGGTTGGAGCAGTTCTTC	CASTTVGTGLEQFF
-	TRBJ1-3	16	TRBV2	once	TGTGCCAGCAGTGAAAGAATTCCTGAAAATGGAAACACCATATATTTT	CASSERIPENGNTIYF
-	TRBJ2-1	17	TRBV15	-	TGTGCCACCAGCAGAGATAGGCAGGCGAGCTCCTACAATGAGCAGTTCTTC	CATSRDRQASSYNEQFF
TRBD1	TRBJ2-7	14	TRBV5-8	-	TGTGCCAGCAGCTCTTGGACAGGTGATTACGAGCAGTACTTC	CASSSWTGDYEQYF
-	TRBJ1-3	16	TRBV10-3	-	TGTGCCATCAGTGAAGGCAGGTGGGACTCTGGAAACACCATATATTTT	CAISEGRWDSGNTIYF
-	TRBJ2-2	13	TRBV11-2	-	TGTGCCAGCAGCCAATCCAAGGGTGGGGAGCTGTTTTTT	CASSQSKGGELFF
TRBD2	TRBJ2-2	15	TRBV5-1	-	TGCGCCAGCAGTCTTAGAAGCGGGGACACCGGGGAGCTGTTTTTT	CASSLRSGDTGELFF
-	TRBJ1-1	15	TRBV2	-	TGTGCCAGCAGAGACATACCACCCGGGGACACTGAAGCTTTCTTT	CASRDIPPGDTEAFF
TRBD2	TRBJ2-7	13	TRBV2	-	TGTGCCAGCAGGACTAGCGTTTCCTACGAGCAGTACTTC	CASRTSVSYEQYF
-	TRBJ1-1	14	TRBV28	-	TGTGCCAGCACGGGGGGGGCCATGAACACTGAAGCTTTCTTT	CASTGGAMNTEAFF
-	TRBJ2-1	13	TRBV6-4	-	TGTGCCAGCAGTGACGGTTGGGGCAATGAGCAGTTCTTC	CASSDGWGNEQFF
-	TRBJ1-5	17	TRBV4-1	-	TGCGCCAGCAGCCACGAGCTTGGACTCCCCGGGGATCAGCCCCAGCATTTT	CASSHELGLPGDQPQHF
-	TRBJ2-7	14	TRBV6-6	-	TGTGCCAGCAGTTATACCGGGAGTCAGGGCGAGCAGTACTTC	CASSYTGSQGEQYF
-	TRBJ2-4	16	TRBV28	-	TGTGCCAGCAGTTCCCATTCGAGGAGGAAGGAAAACATTCAGTACTTC	CASSSHSRRKENIQYF
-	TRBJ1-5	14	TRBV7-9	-	TGTGCCAGCAGCTTGGACGGATTCAATCAGCCCCAGCATTTT	CASSLDGFNQPQHF
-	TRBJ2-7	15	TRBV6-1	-	TGTGCCAGCAGTGTTAGTCTACAGACTGCCTACGAGCAGTACTTC	CASSVSLQTAYEQYF
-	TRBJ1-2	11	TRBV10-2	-	TGCGCCACCGGGGCGGACTATGGCTACACCTTC	CATGADYGYTF
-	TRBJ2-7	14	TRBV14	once	TGTGCCAGCAGCCATCCTAGGGATCCCTACGAGCAGTACTTC	CASSHPRDPYEQYF
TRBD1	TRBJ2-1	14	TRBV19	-	TGTGCCAGTAGTATGAGGACAGGGAGAAATGAGCAGTTCTTC	CASSMRTGRNEQFF